The sequence of this T cell receptor beta chain was determined in a study of a mutant IDH1 vaccine in newly diagnosed glioma. CDR3 size: 16 residues. The germline V gene has CDR1 SGHRS and CDR2 YFSETQ. Trimming removed 0 bases at V and 1 base at J, with 13 bases between. TCRdb's copy holds only in-frame clones and misses some; the assay was immunoSEQ multiplex PCR. There are around 60,000 clones in the sample; 75% to 85% occur only once, and roughly 5.2% lies in the top ten. Stated time point: week 35, safety follow-up. A single vaccine dose contained 300 ug of mutant IDH1 20-mer peptide, and topical imiquimod was used with it. On this clone: The target antigen is unknown.

The TCR comes from a middle-aged man with glioma. V usage is TRBV5-1 and J usage is TRBJ1-2, with D maybe TRBD1 (6 bases). The material sequenced was PBMCs, taken from a glioma patient whose treatment included an IDH1 peptide vaccine. CDR3: CASSLGAGANNYGYTF. The DNA for the CDR3 is TGCGCCAGCAGCTTGGGAGCAGGGGCCAATAACTATGGCTACACCTTC.